This T cell receptor beta chain was documented in a study of patients and donors after allogeneic stem cell transplantation. The CDR3 is 14 residues long. Trimming took 3 bases from V and 7 from J, leaving 12 bases between them. From germline, CDR1 is SGHTA and CDR2 FQGNSA. TCRdb ran MiXCR on the RT-PCR reads and lists one entry per CDR3 protein. Of about 150,000 distinct CDR3 sequences in the sample, approximately 40% are singletons; the top ten hold 50%. This clonotype has only a few counts. The clonotype comes from a human donor who was either an allogeneic HSCT recipient or a stem cell or donor lymphocyte infusion donor (not recorded which). It is not recorded whose cells these are; they may come from a transplant donor. Material: blood, either unsorted or a sorted T cell fraction (not recorded which). The chain couples TRBV7-2 to TRBJ1-4, with a weak D call TRBD1 (5 bases). In DNA form, the CDR3 reads TGTGCCAGCAGCTTTCAGGGTAGTGGTGAAAAACTGTTTTTT. This sequence encodes CASSFQGSGEKLFF.